This entry is about one T cell receptor beta chain. This sample was included in a study of blood T cell repertoires in COVID-19. Study background: From the United States, Italy and Spain came samples of acute and convalescent COVID-19. Sample material is recorded as cDNA or gDNA derived from T cells, B-cell-depleted T cells, or PBMCs.

This CDR3 is 15 amino acids long. The V end lost 5 bases, the J end lost 0 bases, and 10 bases lay between the germline ends. Per the germline V gene, CDR1 is MGHDK and CDR2 is SYGVNS. In the authors' workflow: Estimation of nucleated cell counts was performed using reference gene primer amplification. Clones were read by immunoSEQ multiplex PCR, and TCRdb kept only the in-frame ones, dropping some. V, J and clone size are taken as reported in that table, and D and trimming were inferred from the DNA itself. This table has about 200,000 clones, approximately 90% appearing once. This sequence was found in a man aged 40-49 years with active or convalescent COVID-19. The specimen sequenced was peripheral blood. The chain uses TRBV25-1 and TRBJ2-2; tentatively, D is TRBD1 (5 bases). The CDR3 DNA is TGTGCCAGCAGTAAAACAGGTACGAACACCGGGGAGCTGTTTTTT. It is translated as CASSKTGTNTGELFF.